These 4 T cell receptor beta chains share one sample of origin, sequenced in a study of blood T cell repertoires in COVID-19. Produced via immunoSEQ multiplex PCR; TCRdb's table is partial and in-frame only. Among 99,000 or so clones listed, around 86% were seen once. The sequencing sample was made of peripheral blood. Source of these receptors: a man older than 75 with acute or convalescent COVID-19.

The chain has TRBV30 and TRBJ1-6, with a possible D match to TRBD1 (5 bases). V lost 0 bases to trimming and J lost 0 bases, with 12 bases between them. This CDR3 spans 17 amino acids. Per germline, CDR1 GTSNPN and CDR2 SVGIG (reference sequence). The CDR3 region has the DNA TGTGCCTGGAGTGTACGCTCAGGGAACTCCTATAATTCACCCCTCCACTTT. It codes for CAWSVRSGNSYNSPLHF.

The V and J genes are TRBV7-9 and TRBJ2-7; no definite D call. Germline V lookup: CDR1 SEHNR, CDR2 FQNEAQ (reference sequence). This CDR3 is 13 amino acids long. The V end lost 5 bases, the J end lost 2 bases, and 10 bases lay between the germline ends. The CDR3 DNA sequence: TGTGCCAGCAGCCTCAGTGGGCCCTACGAGCAGTACTTC. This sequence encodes CASSLSGPYEQYF.

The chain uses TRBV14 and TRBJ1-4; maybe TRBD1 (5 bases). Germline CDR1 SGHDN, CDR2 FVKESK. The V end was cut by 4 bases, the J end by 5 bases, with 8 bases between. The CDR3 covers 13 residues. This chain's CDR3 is CASSRNRNEKLFF. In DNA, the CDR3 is TGTGCCAGCAGCCGAAACAGGAATGAAAAACTGTTTTTT. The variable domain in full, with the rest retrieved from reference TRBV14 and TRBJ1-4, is EAGVTQFPSHSVIEKGQTVTLRCDPISGHDNLYWYRRVMGKEIKFLLHFVKESKQDESGMPNNRFLAERTGGTYSTLKVQPAELEDSGVYFCASSRNRNEKLFFGSGTQLSVL.

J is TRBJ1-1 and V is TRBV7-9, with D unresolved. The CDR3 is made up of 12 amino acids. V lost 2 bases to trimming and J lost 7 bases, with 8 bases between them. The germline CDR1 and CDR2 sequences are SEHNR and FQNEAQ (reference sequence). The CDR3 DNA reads TGTGCCAGCAGCTTAAACGCACTTGAAGCTTTCTTT. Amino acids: CASSLNALEAFF.